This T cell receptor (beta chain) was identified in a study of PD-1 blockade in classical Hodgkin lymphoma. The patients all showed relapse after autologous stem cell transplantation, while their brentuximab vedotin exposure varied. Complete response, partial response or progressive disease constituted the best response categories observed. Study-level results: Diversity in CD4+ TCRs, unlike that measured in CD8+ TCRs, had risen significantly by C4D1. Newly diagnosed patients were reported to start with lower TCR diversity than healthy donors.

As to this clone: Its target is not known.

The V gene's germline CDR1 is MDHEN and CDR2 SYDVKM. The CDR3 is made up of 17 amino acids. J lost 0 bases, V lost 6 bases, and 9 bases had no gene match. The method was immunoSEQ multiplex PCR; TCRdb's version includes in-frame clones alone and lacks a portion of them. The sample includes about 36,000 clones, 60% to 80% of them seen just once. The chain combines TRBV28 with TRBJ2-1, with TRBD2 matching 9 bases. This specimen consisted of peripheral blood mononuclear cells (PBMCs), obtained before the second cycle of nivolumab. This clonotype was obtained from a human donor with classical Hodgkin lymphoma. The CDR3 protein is CASRGTSGLSSYNEQFF. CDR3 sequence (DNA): TGTGCCAGCAGGGGTACTAGCGGGTTGAGCTCCTACAATGAGCAGTTCTTC. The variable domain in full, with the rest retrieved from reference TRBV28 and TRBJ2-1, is DVKVTQSSRYLVKRTGEKVFLECVQDMDHENMFWYRQDPGLGLRLIYFSYDVKMKEKGDIPEGYSVSREKKERFSLILESASTNQTSMYLCASRGTSGLSSYNEQFFGPGTRLTVL.